This T cell receptor beta chain is drawn from a study of T cell responses to AZD1222 COVID-19 vaccine. The study, taken as a whole, reports: Clonal diversity was possibly underestimated; the donors were predominantly white British and more often female. Only five or six people who got AZD1222 tested seropositive at baseline. Regions 160-218 and 743-854 held dominance among vaccine-associated CD4 TCRs, which spanned spike.

The CDR3 totals 16 residues. V gave up 2 bases and J gave up 3 bases, with 14 bases separating them. Germline-derived CDR1 and CDR2 are LNHDA and SQIVND (reference sequence). Assay: immunoSEQ multiplex PCR; the TCRdb copy retains only in-frame clones and omits some. The repertoire has around 70,000 clones, roughly 85% of them found once; the top ten carry 1.3%. Pooling covered second doses at about 4 or about 12 weeks. This clone is a singleton in its sample. Its target is not known. This sequence was found in an adult who received the AZD1222 COVID-19 vaccine. Sequencing was performed on peripheral blood, taken 28 days after the second AZD1222 dose. The V gene is TRBV19, the J gene TRBJ2-1; the D is unclear. This chain's CDR3 is CASSINGGTIYNEQFF. Here the CDR3 DNA reads TGTGCCAGTAGTATAAATGGTGGCACAATCTACAATGAGCAGTTCTTC.